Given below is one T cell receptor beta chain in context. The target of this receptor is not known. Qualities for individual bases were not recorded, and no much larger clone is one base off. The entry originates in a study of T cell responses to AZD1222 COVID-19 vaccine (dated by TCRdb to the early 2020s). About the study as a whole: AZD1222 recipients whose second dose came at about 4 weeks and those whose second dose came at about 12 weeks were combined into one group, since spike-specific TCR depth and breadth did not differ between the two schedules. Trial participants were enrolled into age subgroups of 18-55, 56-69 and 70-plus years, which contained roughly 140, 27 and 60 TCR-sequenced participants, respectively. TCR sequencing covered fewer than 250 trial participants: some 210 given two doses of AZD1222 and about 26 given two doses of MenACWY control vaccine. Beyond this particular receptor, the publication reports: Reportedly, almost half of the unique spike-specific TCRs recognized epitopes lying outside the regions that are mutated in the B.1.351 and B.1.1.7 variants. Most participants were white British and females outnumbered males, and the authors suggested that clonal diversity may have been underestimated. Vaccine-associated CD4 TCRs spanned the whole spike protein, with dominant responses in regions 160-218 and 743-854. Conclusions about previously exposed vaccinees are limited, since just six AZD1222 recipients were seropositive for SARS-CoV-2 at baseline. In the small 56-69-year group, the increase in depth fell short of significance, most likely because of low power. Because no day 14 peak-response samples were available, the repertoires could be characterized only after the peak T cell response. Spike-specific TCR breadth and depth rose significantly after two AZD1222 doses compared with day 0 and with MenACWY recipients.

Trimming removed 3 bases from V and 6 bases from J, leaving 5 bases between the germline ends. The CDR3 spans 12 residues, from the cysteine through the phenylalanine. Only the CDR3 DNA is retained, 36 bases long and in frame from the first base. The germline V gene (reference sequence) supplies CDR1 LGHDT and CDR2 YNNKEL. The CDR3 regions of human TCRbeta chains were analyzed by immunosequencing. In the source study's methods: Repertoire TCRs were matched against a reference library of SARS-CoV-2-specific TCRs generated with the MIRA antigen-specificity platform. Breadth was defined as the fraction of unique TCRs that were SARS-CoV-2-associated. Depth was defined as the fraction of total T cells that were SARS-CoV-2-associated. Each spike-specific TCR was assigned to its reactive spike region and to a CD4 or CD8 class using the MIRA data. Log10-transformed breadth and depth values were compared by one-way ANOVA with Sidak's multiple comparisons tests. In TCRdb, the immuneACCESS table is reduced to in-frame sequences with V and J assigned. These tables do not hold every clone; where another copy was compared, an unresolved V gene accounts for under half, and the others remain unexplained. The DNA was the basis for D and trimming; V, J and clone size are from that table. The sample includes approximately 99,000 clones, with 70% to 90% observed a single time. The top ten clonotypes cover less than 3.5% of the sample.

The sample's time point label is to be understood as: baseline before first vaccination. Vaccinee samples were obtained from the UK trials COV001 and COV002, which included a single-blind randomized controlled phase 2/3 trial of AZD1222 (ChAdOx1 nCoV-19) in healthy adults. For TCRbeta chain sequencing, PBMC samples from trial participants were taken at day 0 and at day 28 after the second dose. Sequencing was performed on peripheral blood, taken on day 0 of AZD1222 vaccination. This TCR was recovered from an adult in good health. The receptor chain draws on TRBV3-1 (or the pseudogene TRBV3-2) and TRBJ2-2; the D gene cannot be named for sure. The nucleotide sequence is TGTGCCAGCAGCCACGTGCCCGGGGAGCTGTTTTTT. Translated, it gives CASSHVPGELFF.